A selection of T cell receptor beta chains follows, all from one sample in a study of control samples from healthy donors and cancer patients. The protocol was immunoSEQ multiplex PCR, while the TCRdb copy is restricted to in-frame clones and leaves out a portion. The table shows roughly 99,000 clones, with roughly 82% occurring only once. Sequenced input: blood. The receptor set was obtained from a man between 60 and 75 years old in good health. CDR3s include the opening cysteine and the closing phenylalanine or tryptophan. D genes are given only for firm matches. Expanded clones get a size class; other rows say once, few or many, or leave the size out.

CASSFAQGPDGTDTQYF TGTGCCAGCAGCTTCGCACAGGGGCCGGATGGCACAGATACGCAGTATTTT TRBJ2-3 - TRBV5-8 TRBD1
CASSPPDRVRQYF TGTGCCAGCTCACCACCTGACAGGGTGCGGCAGTACTTC TRBJ2-7 - TRBV18 TRBD1
CASSLGGGRGWTDTQYF TGTGCCAGCAGCTTAGGCGGCGGGAGGGGTTGGACAGATACGCAGTATTTT TRBJ2-3 once TRBV7-9 TRBD2
CATTETGVANEQFF TGTGCCACCACCGAGACAGGGGTTGCCAATGAGCAGTTCTTC TRBJ2-1 - TRBV24-1 TRBD1
CATSRDIGTGMYNEQFF TGTGCCACCAGCAGAGATATAGGGACAGGGATGTACAATGAGCAGTTCTTC TRBJ2-1 - TRBV15 TRBD1
CASSVISGTGNTEAFF TGTGCCAGCAGTGTAATTTCCGGGACAGGGAACACTGAAGCTTTCTTT TRBJ1-1 - TRBV6-1 TRBD1
CASSQDIAGGPRFEQYF TGTGCCAGCAGCCAAGATATAGCGGGGGGGCCAAGGTTCGAGCAGTACTTC TRBJ2-7 - TRBV3-1/TRBV3-2 TRBD2
CASSPSGGEWWYTF TGTGCCAGCAGCCCCTCGGGGGGCGAATGGTGGTACACCTTC TRBJ1-2 - TRBV4-2 -
CASSRGFGGPYEQYF TGTGCCAGCAGCCGGGGGTTTGGGGGGCCCTACGAGCAGTACTTC TRBJ2-7 - TRBV5-6 -
CASSQGASGNTIYF TGTGCCAGCTCACAGGGGGCATCGGGAAACACCATATATTTT TRBJ1-3 once TRBV18 TRBD1
CASSGAANNEKLFF TGTGCCAGCAGCGGGGCAGCTAATAATGAAAAACTGTTTTTT TRBJ1-4 - TRBV5-5 -
CASSPGLAGEETQYF TGTGCCAGCAGCCCGGGACTAGCGGGAGAGGAGACCCAGTACTTC TRBJ2-5 - TRBV5-4 TRBD2
CASSALTGADHPYNEQFF TGTGCCAGCAGTGCCCTCACTGGGGCGGACCACCCGTACAATGAGCAGTTCTTC TRBJ2-1 - TRBV25-1 -
CASSPVGGQETQYF TGTGCCAGCAGTCCCGTAGGGGGACAAGAGACCCAGTACTTC TRBJ2-5 few TRBV28 -
CASTYSGQGYEKLFF TGTGCCAGCACGTATAGTGGACAGGGGTATGAAAAACTGTTTTTT TRBJ1-4 - TRBV28 TRBD1
CASSVPEGAGELFF TGTGCCAGCAGCGTCCCAGAGGGTGCCGGGGAGCTGTTTTTT TRBJ2-2 - TRBV7-2 -
CASSETSGGADTQYF TGTGCCAGCAGTGAAACTAGCGGGGGGGCAGATACGCAGTATTTT TRBJ2-3 - TRBV6-1 TRBD2
CASSLWTDQETQYF TGTGCCAGCAGTTTATGGACAGATCAAGAGACCCAGTACTTC TRBJ2-5 - TRBV28 -
CASSAEQGEGEKLFF TGTGCCAGTAGTGCCGAACAGGGGGAGGGAGAAAAACTGTTTTTT TRBJ1-4 - TRBV19 TRBD1
CASSIDLDRRETQYF TGTGCCAGTAGTATAGACCTTGACAGGAGGGAGACCCAGTACTTC TRBJ2-5 - TRBV19 -
CASRGYATEAFF TGTGCCAGCAGGGGGTACGCGACTGAAGCTTTCTTT TRBJ1-1 - TRBV7-3 -
CASSGSRGSGANVLTF TGTGCCAGCAGTGGCAGTCGAGGCTCTGGGGCCAACGTCCTGACTTTC TRBJ2-6 - TRBV3-1/TRBV3-2 -
CASRTEQATNEKLFF TGTGCCAGCAGGACCGAACAGGCAACTAATGAAAAACTGTTTTTT TRBJ1-4 - TRBV7-8 -
CASSRTGDFPEAFF TGTGCCAGCTCTCGGACAGGGGACTTTCCTGAAGCTTTCTTT TRBJ1-1 - TRBV18 TRBD1
CASSFADTQYF TGTGCCAGCAGTTTCGCAGATACGCAGTATTTT TRBJ2-3 - TRBV27 -